The entry below gives a single TCR beta chain sequence along with its context. This sample is part of a study of OX40 agonist ivuxolimab in advanced cancers. At the level of the study: At 65% to 85% male, the cohort had a mean age of 60 years, ranging from about 23 to 79. Partial responses were achieved by three patients, one with hepatocellular carcinoma and two with cutaneous melanoma.

Profiled with immunoSEQ multiplex PCR; TCRdb holds only in-frame clones, not every one. This table has about 70,000 clones, 88% appearing once. Germline V gives CDR1 PRHDT, CDR2 FYEKMQ (reference sequence). V lost 4 bases, J lost 8 bases, and 20 bases lay in between. There are 15 residues in the CDR3. This sequence was found in an adult with an advanced solid tumor such as melanoma, head and neck, liver or kidney cancer. This sequence joins TRBV13 and TRBJ2-5; D is unclear. The sample consisted of CD4+ or CD8+ T cells sorted from blood, taken in a trial of the OX40 agonist ivuxolimab. CDR3 sequence: CASSSLRDKKRTQYF. CDR3 bases: TGTGCCAGCAGCTCACTTCGAGACAAAAAGAGAACCCAGTACTTC.